The rows below give T cell receptor beta chains drawn from one sample of a study of T cells in Graves' hyperthyroidism and ophthalmopathy. TCRdb re-called the multiplex PCR reads through MiXCR, storing one row per CDR3 protein. The sample has some 570,000 distinct CDR3 sequences; 11% to 15% are singletons. Sequencing was done on a sample of blood. Receptors originate from a woman under 30 with Graves' ophthalmopathy. Each CDR3 is given with its conserved first and last residue. A D gene is named only where the DNA matches it firmly. Clone size is stated in some rows and not others, as once, few, many or a class when expanded.

>TRBV30|few|14|TRBJ2-1|-
CAWMGGVGWNEQFF
TGTGCCTGGATGGGGGGTGTTGGCTGGAATGAGCAGTTCTTC
>TRBV28|many|13|TRBJ2-7|-
CASSAGIGYEQYF
TGTGCCAGCAGTGCAGGGATCGGCTACGAGCAGTACTTC
>TRBV7-2|many|14|TRBJ2-3|-
CASSLGGRTDTQYF
TGTGCCAGCAGCTTAGGGGGACGCACAGATACGCAGTATTTT
>TRBV20-1|few|15|TRBJ2-1|-
CSAPGTSRPYNEQFF
TGCAGTGCCCCCGGGACTTCTCGACCCTACAATGAGCAGTTCTTC
>TRBV7-9|-|14|TRBJ1-6|-
CASSLSQFYSPLHF
TGTGCCAGCAGCTTATCACAGTTTTATTCACCCCTCCACTTT
>TRBV30|many|13|TRBJ1-5|-
CAWSSQANQPQHF
TGTGCCTGGAGTTCTCAGGCCAATCAGCCCCAGCATTTT
>TRBV11-2|many|13|TRBJ1-1|TRBD1
CASSSLQGAEAFF
TGTGCCAGCAGCTCGTTACAGGGGGCTGAAGCTTTCTTT
>TRBV20-1|many|15|TRBJ2-7|TRBD1
CSARGGDRVSYEQYF
TGCAGTGCTAGAGGTGGGGACAGGGTATCCTACGAGCAGTACTTC
>TRBV5-5|many|16|TRBJ1-1|-
CASSLEVPQVGTEAFF
TGTGCCAGCAGCTTGGAGGTGCCCCAAGTGGGCACTGAAGCTTTCTTT
>TRBV5-5|many|15|TRBJ1-2|-
CASSLISADLYGYTF
TGTGCCAGCAGCTTGATTTCGGCAGACCTCTATGGCTACACCTTC
>TRBV10-3|many|13|TRBJ2-1|-
CAISETRGNEQFF
TGTGCCATCAGTGAAACGAGGGGGAATGAGCAGTTCTTC
>TRBV29-1|many|12|TRBJ2-1|-
CSVGRPSQEQFF
TGCAGCGTTGGAAGGCCTTCCCAGGAGCAGTTCTTC
>TRBV5-1|many|14|TRBJ1-1|-
CASSLGGTYTEAFF
TGCGCCAGCAGCTTGGGGGGGACGTACACTGAAGCTTTCTTT
>TRBV6-1|few|13|TRBJ1-1|-
CASSSRDNTEAFF
TGTGCCAGCAGTAGTCGAGATAACACTGAAGCTTTCTTT
>TRBV6-2/TRBV6-3|many|13|TRBJ2-7|TRBD1
CASSYDRAYEQYF
TGTGCCAGCAGTTACGACAGGGCCTACGAGCAGTACTTC
>TRBV6-1|-|16|TRBJ2-3|TRBD2
CASRLAGGEGPDTQYF
TGTGCCAGCAGGCTAGCGGGAGGGGAGGGCCCAGATACGCAGTATTTT
>TRBV12-3/TRBV12-4|many|18|TRBJ2-6|-
CASQSGWVTDSGANVLTF
TGTGCCAGCCAATCGGGGTGGGTAACGGACTCTGGGGCCAACGTCCTGACTTTC
>TRBV20-1|-|17|TRBJ2-2|-
CSARGYQPESNTGELFF
TGCAGTGCTAGAGGCTACCAACCCGAATCAAACACCGGGGAGCTGTTTTTT
>TRBV24-1|-|12|TRBJ2-7|TRBD2
CAAGTKHDEQYF
TGTGCCGCCGGGACTAAACATGACGAGCAGTACTTC
>TRBV10-3|many|15|TRBJ2-7|TRBD2
CALRLAGEFNYEQYF
TGTGCCCTCAGACTAGCGGGAGAATTTAACTACGAGCAGTACTTC
>TRBV20-1|many|13|TRBJ2-2|-
CSARGSSTGELFF
TGCAGTGCTAGAGGCAGCTCCACCGGGGAGCTGTTTTTT
>TRBV9|many|13|TRBJ2-7|-
CASSVVASAEQYF
TGTGCCAGCAGCGTAGTGGCCTCCGCGGAGCAGTACTTC
>TRBV7-9|many|13|TRBJ2-1|-
CASSSSRTNEQFF
TGTGCCAGCAGCTCCTCTCGGACCAATGAGCAGTTCTTC
>TRBV20-1|few|17|TRBJ2-1|TRBD1
CSARDQRTGGWGRGEFF
TGCAGTGCTAGAGATCAGAGAACAGGGGGGTGGGGGAGAGGTGAGTTCTTC
>TRBV11-2|many|12|TRBJ2-1|-
CASSINPLEQFF
TGTGCCAGCAGCATAAATCCACTTGAGCAGTTCTTC
>TRBV20-1|many|15|TRBJ1-2|-
CSARDDNRRNYGYTF
TGCAGTGCTAGAGATGATAACAGGCGGAACTATGGCTACACCTTC
>TRBV12-3/TRBV12-4|few|17|TRBJ2-1|TRBD2
CASSLLAGGFVYNEQFF
TGTGCCAGCAGTTTACTAGCGGGAGGGTTCGTCTACAATGAGCAGTTCTTC
>TRBV27|many|15|TRBJ2-3|-
CASSRDLGGTDTQYF
TGTGCCAGCAGTAGGGACTTGGGGGGCACAGATACGCAGTATTTT
>TRBV30|few|15|TRBJ2-3|-
CAWSIGASATDTQYF
TGTGCCTGGAGTATTGGTGCTAGCGCAACAGATACGCAGTATTTT
>TRBV5-1|few|13|TRBJ2-7|-
CASSLALGYEQYF
TGCGCCAGCAGCTTGGCGCTTGGTTACGAGCAGTACTTC
>TRBV5-1|many|15|TRBJ1-6|TRBD1
CASSLGDRGNSPLHF
TGCGCCAGCAGCTTGGGGGACAGGGGTAATTCACCCCTCCACTTT
>TRBV6-2/TRBV6-3|-|17|TRBJ1-5|TRBD1
CASSARDRGFGNQPQHF
TGTGCCAGCAGTGCCCGGGACAGGGGGTTTGGCAATCAGCCCCAGCATTTT
>TRBV7-3|-|15|TRBJ1-2|TRBD1
CASSLNPGGNYGYTF
TGTGCCAGCAGCTTAAACCCAGGGGGAAACTATGGCTACACCTTC
>TRBV27|many|14|TRBJ2-7|TRBD2
CASSFAGGSYEQYF
TGTGCCAGCAGTTTCGCGGGAGGTTCGTACGAGCAGTACTTC
>TRBV6-5|many|15|TRBJ2-7|TRBD1
CASSYPGTGAYEQYF
TGTGCCAGCAGTTACCCCGGGACAGGTGCCTACGAGCAGTACTTC
>TRBV27|many|14|TRBJ2-3|-
CASSLFLNRATQYF
TGTGCCAGCAGTTTATTCCTAAACAGGGCAACGCAGTATTTT
>TRBV27|many|14|TRBJ1-2|TRBD1
CASRAGTGGRGYTF
TGTGCCAGCAGAGCGGGAACAGGGGGTCGAGGCTACACCTTC
>TRBV5-4|-|17|TRBJ2-1|TRBD2
CASSPGTSGRGGDEQFF
TGTGCCAGCAGCCCCGGGACTAGCGGGAGGGGCGGGGATGAGCAGTTCTTC
>TRBV14|once|13|TRBJ2-3|-
CASGLQALDTQYF
TGTGCCAGCGGCCTTCAAGCCCTGGATACGCAGTATTTT
>TRBV4-3|-|15|TRBJ2-4|-
CASSQERRLWDIQYF
TGCGCCAGCAGCCAAGAACGGAGGCTATGGGACATTCAGTACTTC
>TRBV7-3|few|16|TRBJ2-1|-
CASSQDRSPLTNEQFF
TGTGCCAGCAGCCAAGACCGGAGCCCCTTAACCAATGAGCAGTTCTTC
>TRBV7-9|many|15|TRBJ2-3|-
CASSFIRTRTDTQYF
TGTGCCAGCAGCTTTATAAGGACTCGCACAGATACGCAGTATTTT